The clone carrying this T cell receptor (beta chain) was detected ten times or more. Building the TCR beta libraries relied on iRepertoire HTBI primers, and CDR3 regions underwent Arm-PCR. MiXCR, run by TCRdb on the multiplex PCR reads, gives a single entry per CDR3 protein. The data hold 500,000 or so distinct CDR3 sequences, with about 16% observed a single time. This sample is drawn from a study of regulatory T cells in long-lasting Graves disease. Noted time point: newly diagnosed GD, antithyroid drugs for less than 3 months. From RNA extracted from PBMCs, the TCR library was made. The CDR3 contains 17 residues. Germline trimming cut 3 bases from V and 0 bases from J; bases unmatched to any gene: 7. These data were also filed under a second study, of T cells in Graves' hyperthyroidism and ophthalmopathy.

This TCR was recovered from a woman aged 40 to 65 with Graves disease. Sequencing was performed on peripheral blood mononuclear cells (PBMCs), taken at new diagnosis, from a patient treated with antithyroid drugs. The chain couples TRBV12-3 or TRBV12-4 to TRBJ2-1; the match to TRBD1 covers 8 bases. CDR3 residues: CASSFTSGGYSYNEQFF. As DNA, the CDR3 is TGTGCCAGCAGTTTTACCTCAGGGGGCTACTCCTACAATGAGCAGTTCTTC.